This T cell receptor beta chain is drawn from a study of blood T cell repertoires in COVID-19. How the authors handled the data: Estimated nucleated cell counts came from reference gene primer amplification. Clones were read by immunoSEQ multiplex PCR, and TCRdb kept only the in-frame ones, dropping some. That table gives V, J and clone size, and the DNA gave D and trimming. The table has approximately 180,000 clones, 70% to 90% seen once. The receptor comes from a man aged 55-75 years with active or convalescent COVID-19. The material sequenced was peripheral blood.

The CDR3 region is CASSPGGSYEQYF. CDR3 nucleotide sequence: TGTGCCAGCAGTCCAGGGGGCTCCTACGAGCAGTACTTC. The chain employs TRBV7-3 and TRBJ2-7; TRBD1 matches 7 bases. V lost 6 bases and J lost 0; bases outside the gene matches: 2. The germline CDR1 and CDR2 sequences are SGHTA and FQGTGA. This CDR3 has 13 residues.